The entry that follows covers one T cell receptor (beta chain) sequence. The antigen it binds to is not known. Base qualities were left out, and no much larger clone turns up one base away. The source of the sample is a study of blood T cell repertoires in COVID-19 (TCRdb year 2020). In the study overall: Collaborator samples came from the United States, Italy and Spain and covered acute and convalescent phases of COVID-19. Subjects who had been exposed to COVID-19, were actively infected with it, or had recovered from it provided the deeply sampled blood TCRbeta repertoires that made up the dataset. The prospective study material was composed of cDNA or gDNA derived from T cells, B-cell-depleted T cells, or PBMCs. Samples came from the ongoing ImmuneRACE study (first 160 participants) plus 1,254 subjects from 6 global collaborators. The repertoires were released in a freely available public database meant as a resource for research on the immune response to SARS-CoV-2. Where available, HLA class I and class II types were taken from metadata supplied by the sample provider and were not determined by assay-based typing. Sample metadata almost always included a de-identified subject ID, COVID-19 status, age in years and sex. On the study overall, not on this receptor specifically: Clinical and demographic metadata were provided uncurated, with the amount varying by source and participant.

The immunoSEQ Assay, a bias-controlled multiplex PCR, was used to amplify TCRbeta CDR3 regions from genomic DNA. The paper's processing steps were these. Nucleated cell counts per sample were estimated from amplification of reference gene primers within the assay. To quantify the absolute abundance of each unique TCRbeta CDR3 rearrangement, sequence reads were collapsed and filtered. For each sample, productive Simpson clonality was calculated as the square root of Simpson's diversity index across productive rearrangements. The clones in this table, taken by TCRdb from immuneACCESS, are in-frame only. Not every clone is retained; where verified, under half of the shortfall comes from an unresolved V gene, and the cause of the rest is unknown. The D gene and trimming were derived from the DNA, and the V and J assignments and clone size from that table. Recorded for this sample are around 60,000 clones; roughly 84% of them occurred a single time. The ten most abundant clones make up under 5% of the sample.

Whole blood was collected in K2EDTA tubes by collaborating institutions according to the institutions' own protocols. For TCRbeta analysis, collaborator samples were shipped as frozen whole blood, as isolated PBMCs, or as DNA extracted from either sample type. At the junction V is shortened by 1 base and J by 3 bases; bases outside the gene matches: 2. The CDR3 runs 15 amino acids, cysteine and phenylalanine included. The kept DNA is CDR3 alone, 45 bases in frame from the first base. In the germline V gene, CDR1 corresponds to LGHNA and CDR2 to YSLEER. The sequenced material came from peripheral blood. The source is a man in his 70s with acute or convalescent COVID-19. The V gene is TRBV4-3 and the J gene is TRBJ2-1, with TRBD1 matching 8 junction bases. CDR3 region: CASSQVQGDYNEQFF. The bases are TGCGCCAGCAGCCAAGTACAGGGGGACTACAATGAGCAGTTCTTC.